This T cell receptor beta chain was obtained from a study of shared clonotypes between healthy human individuals. The germline gives CDR1 MDHEN, CDR2 SYDVKM. This CDR3 is 13 amino acids long. V gave up 2 bases and J gave up 2 bases, with 7 bases separating them. Some clones are missing from TCRdb's copy, which holds only in-frame ones; the method was immunoSEQ multiplex PCR. The sample has 850,000 to 1,200,000 clones, about 75% seen once; the top ten hold over 1.3%. Sequencing used memory CD4+ T cells sorted from blood. Indicated subset: CD45RA-negative fraction. The clonotype comes from a man aged 18 to 29 in good health. The J gene is TRBJ2-7, the V gene TRBV28; possible D gene TRBD1, 5 bases. CDR3 sequence: CASSLGAAYEQYF. The CDR3 DNA follows: TGTGCCAGCAGTTTAGGGGCAGCCTACGAGCAGTACTTC.